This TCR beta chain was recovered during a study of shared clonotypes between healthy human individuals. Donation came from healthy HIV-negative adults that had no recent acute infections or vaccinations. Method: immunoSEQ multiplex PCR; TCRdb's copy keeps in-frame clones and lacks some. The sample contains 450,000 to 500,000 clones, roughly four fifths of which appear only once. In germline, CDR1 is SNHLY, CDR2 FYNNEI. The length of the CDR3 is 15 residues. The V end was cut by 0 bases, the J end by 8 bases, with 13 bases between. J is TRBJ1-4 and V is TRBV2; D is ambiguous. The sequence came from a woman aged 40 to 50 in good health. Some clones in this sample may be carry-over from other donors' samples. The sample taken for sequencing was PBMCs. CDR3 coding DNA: TGTGCCAGCAGTGAAGCTGTCCCAGATTGGGAAAAACTGTTTTTT. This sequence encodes CASSEAVPDWEKLFF.